These T cell receptor beta chains were read from a single sample in a study of T cell responses to AZD1222 COVID-19 vaccine. The protocol was immunoSEQ multiplex PCR, while the TCRdb copy is restricted to in-frame clones and leaves out a portion. Of 80,000 to 100,000 clones detected, 85% to 90% appear once; the ten largest clones hold 5%. The source was peripheral blood, collected 28 days after the second AZD1222 dose. All receptors derive from an adult who received the AZD1222 COVID-19 vaccine. The CDR3 runs from the conserved cysteine through the conserved F or W. Fields, in order: CDR3 DNA, CDR3 protein, D gene, clone size, J gene, V gene. A D gene is named only where the DNA matches it firmly. Size is stated for part of the rows, as once, few or many counts, or as a class when the clone is expanded.

TGTGCCAGCAGCCCCGGGAGGACCTACGAGCAGTACTTC	CASSPGRTYEQYF	TRBD2	.	TRBJ2-7	TRBV11-2
TGTGCCAGCAGCCAAGCCCCGACAGGGTCTCAGCCCCAGCATTTT	CASSQAPTGSQPQHF	TRBD1	.	TRBJ1-5	TRBV6-5
TGTGCCACCAGCAGGTCTAGCGGGGAGACAGATACGCAGTATTTT	CATSRSSGETDTQYF	TRBD2	.	TRBJ2-3	TRBV15
TGTGCCAGCAGTGAATCTGTCTTAGGGGCCAACGTCCTGACTTTC	CASSESVLGANVLTF	.	once	TRBJ2-6	TRBV6-1
TGCGCCAGCAGCCCGCATGAGACAGGGGCTGGCTACACCTTC	CASSPHETGAGYTF	TRBD1	few	TRBJ1-2	TRBV4-1
TGTGCCAGCAGCTTGACAGGGGATACGCAGTATTTT	CASSLTGDTQYF	.	.	TRBJ2-3	TRBV5-8
TGTGCCAGCAGTAGCGTCCCTGCGGACACCGGGGAGCTGTTTTTT	CASSSVPADTGELFF	.	once	TRBJ2-2	TRBV2
TGTGCCAGCAGCCAATTACTAGCGGGGGGCGGAGATACGCAGTATTTT	CASSQLLAGGGDTQYF	TRBD2	.	TRBJ2-3	TRBV4-2
TGTGCCAGCAGTACGGGAGATACGCAGTATTTT	CASSTGDTQYF	.	.	TRBJ2-3	TRBV12-3/TRBV12-4
TGTGCCTGGAGAGGGACAGGGGAAGGCTACACCTTC	CAWRGTGEGYTF	TRBD1	.	TRBJ1-2	TRBV30
TGTGCCAGCAGTTTACAGGGGACGCACCTCTATGGCTACACCTTC	CASSLQGTHLYGYTF	TRBD1	once	TRBJ1-2	TRBV6-5
TGTGCCAGCAGTTTAACGCCTAGTTGGGATGGCTACACCTTC	CASSLTPSWDGYTF	.	.	TRBJ1-2	TRBV27
TGTGCCAGCAGCTCAAGCGGGGGGCTATCCTACGAGCAGTACTTC	CASSSSGGLSYEQYF	TRBD2	.	TRBJ2-7	TRBV5-6
TGTGCCAGCAGCGTAGGACAGGGGGCGCGGAGTGAAAAACTGTTTTTT	CASSVGQGARSEKLFF	TRBD1	.	TRBJ1-4	TRBV9
TGTGCCTGGAATCGGGCCTCCCCAGACCAGCCCCAGCATTTT	CAWNRASPDQPQHF	.	once	TRBJ1-5	TRBV30
TGCGCCAGCAGCTTGCCCCCCGGGGGCATCCGGAACACTGAAGCTTTCTTT	CASSLPPGGIRNTEAFF	.	once	TRBJ1-1	TRBV5-1
TGTGCCAGCAGCTTAAGGGCTCGGGACTCCGGGGGCAACTATCAGCCCCAGCATTTT	CASSLRARDSGGNYQPQHF	.	.	TRBJ1-5	TRBV7-2
TGTGCCAGCAGTTACACAGATACGCAGTATTTT	CASSYTDTQYF	.	once	TRBJ2-3	TRBV12-3/TRBV12-4
TGTGCCAGCAGTCTACGGCGGGGCGGACTCACTAACTATGGCTACACCTTC	CASSLRRGGLTNYGYTF	.	.	TRBJ1-2	TRBV3-1/TRBV3-2
TGCGCCAGCAGCTTGTCTCCTGGGAACGGAGGTGAGCAGTTCTTC	CASSLSPGNGGEQFF	.	.	TRBJ2-1	TRBV5-1
TGTGCCAGCAGTTTGCTAGCGGGACGCAATGAGCAGTTCTTC	CASSLLAGRNEQFF	TRBD2	.	TRBJ2-1	TRBV27
TGTGCCATCAGTGACTTGGGGAGGGGCTATGGCTACACCTTC	CAISDLGRGYGYTF	.	.	TRBJ1-2	TRBV10-3
TGCGCCAGCAGCTTGGACCTATTGGGAGGCTACACCTTC	CASSLDLLGGYTF	.	.	TRBJ1-2	TRBV5-1
TGTGCCATCAGCTCCGGGACAAAGAACACTGAAGCTTTCTTT	CAISSGTKNTEAFF	.	.	TRBJ1-1	TRBV10-3
TGTGCCACCAAGATAGCGGGGGACTTCACAGATACGCAGTATTTT	CATKIAGDFTDTQYF	TRBD2	few	TRBJ2-3	TRBV15
TGCGCCAGCAGTGAGCTCACCAGCGGCGGTACAGATACGCAGTATTTT	CASSELTSGGTDTQYF	.	once	TRBJ2-3	TRBV10-1
TGCGCCAGCAGCTACCGGGAAGCTTACGAGCAGTACTTC	CASSYREAYEQYF	.	once	TRBJ2-7	TRBV4-1
TGTGCCAGCAGCCAAAACATAGATACGCAGTATTTT	CASSQNIDTQYF	.	.	TRBJ2-3	TRBV12-3/TRBV12-4
TGTGCCAGCTCCCCAAGATGGCAGGGTTTATACGAGCAGTACTTC	CASSPRWQGLYEQYF	.	.	TRBJ2-7	TRBV18
TGTGCCAGCAGCGTAGTACTGGGAGCGGGGGGTGAGCAGTTCTTC	CASSVVLGAGGEQFF	TRBD2	.	TRBJ2-1	TRBV9
TGCGCCAGCAGCGCACAGGGGAGGAACACTGAAGCTTTCTTT	CASSAQGRNTEAFF	TRBD1	.	TRBJ1-1	TRBV5-1
TGTGCCAGCAGTGGAAGGACAGAGCGACCCTACGAGCAGTACTTC	CASSGRTERPYEQYF	.	.	TRBJ2-7	TRBV6-6
TGTGCCAGCAGCATAGGGGGGACGCAGCAGTACGAGCAGTACTTC	CASSIGGTQQYEQYF	.	.	TRBJ2-7	TRBV7-9
TGTGCCAGCTTCAACTACGGGTCCTCTGGAAACACCATATATTTT	CASFNYGSSGNTIYF	.	.	TRBJ1-3	TRBV7-9
TGCGCCAGCAGCCAGAACAGGGCGTTGCGAAATTCACCCCTCCACTTT	CASSQNRALRNSPLHF	.	.	TRBJ1-6	TRBV4-1
TGTGCCAGCGGGGGCACTGAAGCTTTCTTT	CASGGTEAFF	.	.	TRBJ1-1	TRBV2